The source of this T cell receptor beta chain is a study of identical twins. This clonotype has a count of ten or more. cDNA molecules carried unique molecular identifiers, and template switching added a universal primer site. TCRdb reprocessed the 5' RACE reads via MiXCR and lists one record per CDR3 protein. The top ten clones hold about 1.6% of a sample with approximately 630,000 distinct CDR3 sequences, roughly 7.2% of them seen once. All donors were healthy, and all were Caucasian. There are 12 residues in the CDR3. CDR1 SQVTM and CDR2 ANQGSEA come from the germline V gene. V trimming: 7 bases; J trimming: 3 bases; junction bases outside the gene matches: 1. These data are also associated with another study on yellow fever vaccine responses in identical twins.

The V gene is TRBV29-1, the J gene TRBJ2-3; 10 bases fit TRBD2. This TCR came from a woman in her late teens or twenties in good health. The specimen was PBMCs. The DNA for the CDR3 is TGCAGCGCAGCGGGAGGGACAGATACGCAGTATTTT. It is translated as CSAAGGTDTQYF.